What follows describes a single T cell receptor beta chain. The sample comes from a study of cytomegalovirus exposure and HLA in healthy donors. The CDR3 has 14 amino acids. The V gene lost 7 bases and the J gene lost 0 bases, with 10 bases spanning the gap. Germline CDR1 reads MGHDK; CDR2 reads SYGVNS. The PCR contained 60 Vbeta and 13 Jbeta primers. Using immunoSEQ multiplex PCR, the repertoire was profiled, and TCRdb retains in-frame clones only, with some absent. The sample consists of about 93,000 clones, about 80% of them appearing once. This chain joins TRBV25-1 and TRBJ1-5, with D possibly matching TRBD1 (5 bases). This receptor was obtained from a man younger than 45 in good health and CMV-seronegative. The sequencing input was PBMCs. The CDR3 region is CASTGGTSNQPQHF. As DNA, the CDR3 is TGTGCCAGCACCGGGGGGACTAGCAATCAGCCCCAGCATTTT.